The 3 T cell receptor beta chains reported below all come from one sample, sequenced in a study of a mutant IDH1 vaccine in newly diagnosed glioma. The sample's time point: week 11, during vaccination. Doses of 300 ug of mutant IDH1 20-mer peptide were given with topical imiquimod. These receptors' targets are unknown. TCRdb's copy holds only in-frame clones and misses some; the assay was immunoSEQ multiplex PCR. The sample lists 95,000 to 120,000 clones; under 90% were seen once. Sequencing used PBMCs, obtained from a glioma patient whose treatment included an IDH1 peptide vaccine. The source of these receptors is a woman in her forties or fifties with glioma.

This sequence joins TRBV23-1 and TRBJ1-1, with 7 bases aligning to TRBD1. TRBV23-1 is assigned to the ORF class and has an uncertain function. This CDR3 region has 15 residues. J gave up 3 bases and V 4 bases, and 8 bases lay outside the gene matches. The CDR3 coding sequence is TGCGCCAGCAGTCCTAGGGGGCTGGGCGACACTGAAGCTTTCTTT. Its translation is CASSPRGLGDTEAFF.

The J gene is TRBJ2-1, the V gene TRBV10-3; perhaps D is TRBD1 or TRBD2 (6 bases each). The CDR3 covers 17 residues. V lost 3 bases and J 0 bases, leaving 15 bases between the germline ends. Per the germline V gene, CDR1 is ENHRY and CDR2 is SYGVKD. The CDR3 DNA follows: TGTGCCATCAGTGAAGGAGGGGACATCCTCTCCTACAATGAGCAGTTCTTC. As protein: CAISEGGDILSYNEQFF.

This clone was seen only a few times. The chain recombines TRBV9 with TRBJ1-1; 9 bases map to TRBD1. The germline CDR1 and CDR2 sequences are SGDLS and YYNGEE. J gave up 8 bases and V 2 bases, and 4 bases lay outside the gene matches. The CDR3 is 13 amino acids. CDR3 loop: CASSVSTGGEAFF. In nucleotides, the CDR3 is TGTGCCAGCAGCGTCTCGACAGGGGGGGAAGCTTTCTTT.